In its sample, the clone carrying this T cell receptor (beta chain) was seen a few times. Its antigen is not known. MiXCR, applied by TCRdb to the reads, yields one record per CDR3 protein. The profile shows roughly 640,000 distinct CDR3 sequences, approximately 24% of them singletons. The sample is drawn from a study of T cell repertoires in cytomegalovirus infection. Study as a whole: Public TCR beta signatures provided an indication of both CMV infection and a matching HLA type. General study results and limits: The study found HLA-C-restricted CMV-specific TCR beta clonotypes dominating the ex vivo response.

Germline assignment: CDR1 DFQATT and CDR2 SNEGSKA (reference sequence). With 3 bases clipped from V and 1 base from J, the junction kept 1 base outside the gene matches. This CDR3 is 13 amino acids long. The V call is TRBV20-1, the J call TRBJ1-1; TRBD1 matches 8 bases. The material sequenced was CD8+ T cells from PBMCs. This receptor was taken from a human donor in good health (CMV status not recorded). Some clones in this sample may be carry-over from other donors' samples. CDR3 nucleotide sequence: TGCAGTGCTAGTGACAGGGGGAACACTGAAGCTTTCTTT. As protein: CSASDRGNTEAFF.